Below, one T cell receptor beta chain is given with its context. The antigen remains undetermined. This sample is drawn from a study of vaccination effects on CD4 cells after COVID-19. Study context: Sampling occurred a median 72 days post second dose, range 14 to 241. Notes on the study in general: Convalescent patients in the study were few, and early post-infection timepoints were absent.

Having been cultured for around ten days, the cells underwent CD4+ T cell isolation. As their vaccination, participants received two doses of either BNT162b2 or mRNA-1273. Testing of the vaccine recipients showed negative nucleocapsid antibodies and no prior SARS-CoV-2 infection. Assay: immunoSEQ multiplex PCR; the TCRdb copy retains only in-frame clones and omits some. The sample has about 39,000 clones, about 63% seen once. The germline V gene encodes CDR1 MNHNS and CDR2 SASEGT. V lost 1 base to trimming and J lost 7 bases; unmatched junction nucleotides: 10. The CDR3 is 15 amino acids. The TCR was taken from a human donor who received a COVID-19 vaccine. The material sequenced was CD4+ T cells from PBMCs cultured without peptide, taken after COVID-19 vaccination. This chain joins TRBV6-1 and TRBJ2-7; 7 nucleotides match TRBD1. The CDR3 sequence: CASSEVGSGGREQYF. For the CDR3, the DNA is TGTGCCAGCAGTGAAGTGGGGTCAGGGGGTCGAGAGCAGTACTTC.